This TCR beta chain was documented in a study of shared clonotypes between healthy human individuals. The CDR3 runs to 16 residues. Germline V gives CDR1 MDHEN, CDR2 SYDVKM. J lost 4 bases, V lost 7 bases, and 15 bases had no gene match. Here immunoSEQ multiplex PCR was the method, and the copy in TCRdb shows in-frame clones only, minus some. Among 1.4 million to 1.5 million clones listed, roughly 96% were seen once. All donors were Caucasian adults living in Nashville, Tennessee. The receptor comes from a man between 25 and 39 years old in good health. The chain combines TRBV28 with TRBJ1-1; 7 bases align to TRBD1. The specimen was naive CD4+ T cells sorted from blood. This sample's subset: CD45RA+ positively selected. CDR3 amino acids: CASTLELGGFGTEAFF. The CDR3 nucleotides are TGTGCCAGCACCTTGGAGTTAGGGGGCTTTGGCACTGAAGCTTTCTTT.